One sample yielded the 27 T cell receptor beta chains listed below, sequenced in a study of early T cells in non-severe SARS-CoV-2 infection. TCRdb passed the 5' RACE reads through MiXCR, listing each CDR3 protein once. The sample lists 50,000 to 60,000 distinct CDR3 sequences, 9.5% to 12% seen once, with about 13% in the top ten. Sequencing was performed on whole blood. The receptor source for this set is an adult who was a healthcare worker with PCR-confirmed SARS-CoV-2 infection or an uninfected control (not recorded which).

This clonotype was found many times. The CDR3 sequence: CASSLSGVAFETQYF. As DNA, the CDR3 is TGTGCCAGCAGTTTGAGCGGCGTAGCGTTTGAGACCCAGTACTTC. The rearrangement links TRBV12-3 or TRBV12-4 to TRBJ2-5, with D possibly being TRBD2 (5 bases). The V end was cut by 3 bases, the J end by 5 bases, with 16 bases between. This CDR3 region has 15 residues.

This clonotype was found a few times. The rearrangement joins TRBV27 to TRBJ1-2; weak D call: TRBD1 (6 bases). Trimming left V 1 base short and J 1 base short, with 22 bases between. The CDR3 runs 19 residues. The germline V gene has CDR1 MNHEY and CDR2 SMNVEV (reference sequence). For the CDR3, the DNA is TGTGCCAGCAGTTTATTTTTTGTTAAGGACAGCCTCTTTAACTATGGCTACACCTTC. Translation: CASSLFFVKDSLFNYGYTF.

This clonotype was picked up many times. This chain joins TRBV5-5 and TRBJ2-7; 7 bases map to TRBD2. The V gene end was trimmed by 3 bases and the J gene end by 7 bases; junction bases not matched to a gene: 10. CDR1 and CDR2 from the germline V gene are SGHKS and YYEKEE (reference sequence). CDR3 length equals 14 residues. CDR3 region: CASSSRQAGGEQYF. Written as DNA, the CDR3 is TGTGCCAGCAGCTCCCGGCAGGCCGGGGGGGAGCAGTACTTC.

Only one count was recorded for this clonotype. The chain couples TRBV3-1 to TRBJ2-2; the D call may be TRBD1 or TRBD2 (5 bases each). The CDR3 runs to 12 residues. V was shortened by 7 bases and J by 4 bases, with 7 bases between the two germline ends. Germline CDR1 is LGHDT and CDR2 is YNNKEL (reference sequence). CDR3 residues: CASNGGTGELFF. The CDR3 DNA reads TGTGCCAGCAATGGGGGCACCGGGGAGCTGTTTTTT. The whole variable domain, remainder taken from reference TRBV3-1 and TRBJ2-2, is DTAVSQTPKYLVTQMGNDKSIKCEQNLGHDTMYWYKQDSKKFLKIMFSYNNKELIINETVPNRFSPKSPDKAHLNLHINSLELGDSAVYFCASNGGTGELFFGEGSRLTVL.

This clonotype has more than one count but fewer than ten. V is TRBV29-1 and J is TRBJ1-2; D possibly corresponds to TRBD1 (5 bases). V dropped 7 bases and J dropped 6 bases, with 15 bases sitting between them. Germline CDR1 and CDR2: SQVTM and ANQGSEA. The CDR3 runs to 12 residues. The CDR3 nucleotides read TGCAGCGCTCAGCTAGGGGAAAATGGCTACACCTTC. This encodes CSAQLGENGYTF.

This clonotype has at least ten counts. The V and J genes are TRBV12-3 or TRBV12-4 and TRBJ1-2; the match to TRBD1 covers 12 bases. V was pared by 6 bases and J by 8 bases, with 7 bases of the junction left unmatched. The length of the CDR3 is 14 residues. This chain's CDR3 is CASRAGQGAVGYTF. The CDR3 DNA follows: TGTGCCAGCAGGGCGGGACAGGGGGCCGTCGGCTACACCTTC.

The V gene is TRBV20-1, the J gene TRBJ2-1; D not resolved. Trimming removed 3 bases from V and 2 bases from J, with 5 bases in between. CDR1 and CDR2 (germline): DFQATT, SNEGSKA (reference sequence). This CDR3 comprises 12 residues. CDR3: CSARGPYNEQFF. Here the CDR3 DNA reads TGCAGTGCTAGGGGTCCCTACAATGAGCAGTTCTTC.

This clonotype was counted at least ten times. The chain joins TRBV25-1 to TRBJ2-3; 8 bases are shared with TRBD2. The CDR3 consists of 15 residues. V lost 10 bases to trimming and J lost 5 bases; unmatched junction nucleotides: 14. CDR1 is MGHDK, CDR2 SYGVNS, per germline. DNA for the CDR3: TGTGCCACCACCTCGGACCGGGGGGGGCAAGATACGCAGTATTTT. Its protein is CATTSDRGGQDTQYF.

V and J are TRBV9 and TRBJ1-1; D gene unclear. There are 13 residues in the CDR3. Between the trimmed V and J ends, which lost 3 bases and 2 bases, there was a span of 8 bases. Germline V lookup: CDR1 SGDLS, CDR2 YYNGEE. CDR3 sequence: CASSETINTEAFF. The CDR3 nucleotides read TGTGCCAGCAGCGAGACTATAAACACTGAAGCTTTCTTT.

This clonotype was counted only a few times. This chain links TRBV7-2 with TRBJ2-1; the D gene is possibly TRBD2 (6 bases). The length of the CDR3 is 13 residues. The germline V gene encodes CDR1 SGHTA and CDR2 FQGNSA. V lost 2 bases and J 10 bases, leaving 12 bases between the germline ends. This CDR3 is CASSLPGVYEQFF. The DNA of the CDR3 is TGTGCCAGCAGCTTACCGGGAGTTTACGAGCAGTTCTTC.

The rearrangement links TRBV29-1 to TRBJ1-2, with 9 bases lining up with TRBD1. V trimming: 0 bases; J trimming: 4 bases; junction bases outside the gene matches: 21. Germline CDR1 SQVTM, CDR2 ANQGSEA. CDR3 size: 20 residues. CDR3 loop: CSVEDTGGDQNPRGLYGYTF. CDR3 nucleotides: TGCAGCGTTGAAGATACAGGGGGCGACCAAAACCCCAGGGGACTCTATGGCTACACCTTC.

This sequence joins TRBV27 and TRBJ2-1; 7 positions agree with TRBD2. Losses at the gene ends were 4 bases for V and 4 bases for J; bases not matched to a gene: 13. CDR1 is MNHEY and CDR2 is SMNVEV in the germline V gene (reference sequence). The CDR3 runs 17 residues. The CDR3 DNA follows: TGTGCCAGCAGTTACCGGGGAGGGAGCGGACCGTACAATGAGCAGTTCTTC. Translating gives CASSYRGGSGPYNEQFF.

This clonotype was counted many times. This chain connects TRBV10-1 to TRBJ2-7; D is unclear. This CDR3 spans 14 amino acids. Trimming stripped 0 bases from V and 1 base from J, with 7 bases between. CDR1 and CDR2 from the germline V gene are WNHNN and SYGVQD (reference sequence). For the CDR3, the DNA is TGCGCCAGCAGTGAGTCGCTGGGATCCTACGAGCAGTACTTC. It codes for CASSESLGSYEQYF.

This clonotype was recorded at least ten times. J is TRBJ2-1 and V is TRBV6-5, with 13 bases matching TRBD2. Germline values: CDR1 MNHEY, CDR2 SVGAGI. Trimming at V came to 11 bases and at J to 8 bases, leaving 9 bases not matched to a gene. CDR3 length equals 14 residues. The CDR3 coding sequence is TGTGCCGCAAAAGGGACTAGCGGGACACATGAGCAGTTCTTC. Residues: CAAKGTSGTHEQFF.

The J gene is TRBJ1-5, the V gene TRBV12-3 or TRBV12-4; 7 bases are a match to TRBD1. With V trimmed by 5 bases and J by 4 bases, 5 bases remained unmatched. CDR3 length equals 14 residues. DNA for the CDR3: TGTGCCAGCAGTCTGACAGGGAAGAATCAGCCCCAGCATTTT. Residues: CASSLTGKNQPQHF.

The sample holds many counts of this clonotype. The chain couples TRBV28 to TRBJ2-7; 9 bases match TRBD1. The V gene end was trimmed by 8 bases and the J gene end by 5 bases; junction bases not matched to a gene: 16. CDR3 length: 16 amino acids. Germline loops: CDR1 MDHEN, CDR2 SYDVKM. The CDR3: CASRPPPGQGSDEQYF. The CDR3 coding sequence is TGTGCCAGCCGACCCCCCCCGGGACAGGGCTCGGACGAGCAGTACTTC.

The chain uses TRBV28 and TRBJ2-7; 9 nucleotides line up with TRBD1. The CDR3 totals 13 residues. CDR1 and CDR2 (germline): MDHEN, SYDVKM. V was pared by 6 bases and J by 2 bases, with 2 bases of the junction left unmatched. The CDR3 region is CASRDRGAYEQYF. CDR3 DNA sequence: TGTGCCAGCAGAGACAGGGGGGCCTACGAGCAGTACTTC.

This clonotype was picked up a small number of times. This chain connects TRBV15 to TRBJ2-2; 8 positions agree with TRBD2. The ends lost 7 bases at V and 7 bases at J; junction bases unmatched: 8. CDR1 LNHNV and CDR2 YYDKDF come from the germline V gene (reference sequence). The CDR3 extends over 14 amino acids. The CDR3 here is CATTGLARGGELFF. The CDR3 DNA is TGTGCCACCACCGGACTAGCCCGTGGCGGGGAGCTGTTTTTT.

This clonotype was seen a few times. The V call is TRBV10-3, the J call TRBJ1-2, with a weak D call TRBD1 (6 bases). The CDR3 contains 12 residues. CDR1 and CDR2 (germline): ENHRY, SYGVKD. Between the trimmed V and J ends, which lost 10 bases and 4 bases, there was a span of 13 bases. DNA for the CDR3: TGTGCCACTACGGACAGTGCCTATGGCTACACCTTC. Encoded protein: CATTDSAYGYTF.

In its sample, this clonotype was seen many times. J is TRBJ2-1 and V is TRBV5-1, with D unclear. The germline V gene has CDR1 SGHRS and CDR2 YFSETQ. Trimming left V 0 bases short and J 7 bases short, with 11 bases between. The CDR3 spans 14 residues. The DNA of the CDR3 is TGCGCCAGCAGCTTGGTTAAACCGCAAAATGAGCAGTTCTTC. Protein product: CASSLVKPQNEQFF. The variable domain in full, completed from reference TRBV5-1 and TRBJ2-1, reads KAGVTQTPRYLIKTRGQQVTLSCSPISGHRSVSWYQQTPGQGLQFLFEYFSETQRNKGNFPGRFSGRQFSNSRSEMNVSTLELGDSALYLCASSLVKPQNEQFFGPGTRLTVL.

CDR3 sequence (DNA): TGTGCCGGCCGACTTGAGACTGAACCCCTCCACTTT. Translated: CAGRLETEPLHF. The chain recombines TRBV2 with TRBJ1-6; unclear D gene. The CDR3 has 12 amino acids. Between the trimmed V and J ends, which lost 11 bases and 12 bases, there was a span of 17 bases. The germline gives CDR1 SNHLY, CDR2 FYNNEI. Full variable domain (outside the CDR3, taken from reference TRBV2 and TRBJ1-6): EPEVTQTPSHQVTQMGQEVILRCVPISNHLYFYWYRQILGQKVEFLVSFYNNEISEKSEIFDDQFSVERPDGSNFTLKIRSTKLEDSAMYFCAGRLETEPLHFGNGTRLTVT.

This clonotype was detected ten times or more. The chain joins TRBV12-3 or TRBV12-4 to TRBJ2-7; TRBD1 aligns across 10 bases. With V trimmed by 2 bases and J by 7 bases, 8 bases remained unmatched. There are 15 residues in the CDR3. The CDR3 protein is CASSLPGTGDREQYF. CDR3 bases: TGTGCCAGCAGTTTACCCGGGACAGGGGATCGGGAGCAGTACTTC.

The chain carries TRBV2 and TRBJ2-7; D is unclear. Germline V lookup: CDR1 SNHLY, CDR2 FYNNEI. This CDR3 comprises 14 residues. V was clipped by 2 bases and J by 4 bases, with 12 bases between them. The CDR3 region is CASSEFMTPYEQYF. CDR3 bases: TGTGCCAGCAGTGAATTTATGACCCCGTACGAGCAGTACTTC.

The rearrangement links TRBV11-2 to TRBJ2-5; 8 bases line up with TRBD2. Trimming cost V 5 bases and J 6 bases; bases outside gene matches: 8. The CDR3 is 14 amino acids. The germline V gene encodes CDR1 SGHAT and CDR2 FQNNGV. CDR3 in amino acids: CASSPLGGGKTQYF. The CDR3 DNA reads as TGTGCCAGCAGCCCCTTGGGCGGGGGGAAGACCCAGTACTTC.

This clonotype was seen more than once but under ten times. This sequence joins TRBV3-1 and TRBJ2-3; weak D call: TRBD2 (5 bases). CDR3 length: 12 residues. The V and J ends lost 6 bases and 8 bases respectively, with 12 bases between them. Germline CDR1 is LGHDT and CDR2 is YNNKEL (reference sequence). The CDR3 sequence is CASSSHRGTQYF. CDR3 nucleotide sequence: TGTGCCAGCAGTTCACACCGGGGTACGCAGTATTTT.

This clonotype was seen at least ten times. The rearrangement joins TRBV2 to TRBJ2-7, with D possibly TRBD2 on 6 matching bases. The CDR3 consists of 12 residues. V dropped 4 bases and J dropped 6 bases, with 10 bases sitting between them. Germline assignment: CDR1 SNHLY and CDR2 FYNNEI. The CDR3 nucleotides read TGTGCCAGCAGTGGGTACGGGGGCGAGCAGTACTTC. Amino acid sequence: CASSGYGGEQYF.

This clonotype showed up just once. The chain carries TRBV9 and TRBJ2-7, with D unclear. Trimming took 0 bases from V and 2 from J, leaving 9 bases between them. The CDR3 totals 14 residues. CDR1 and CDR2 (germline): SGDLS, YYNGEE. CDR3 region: CASSVAASTYEQYF. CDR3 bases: TGTGCCAGCAGCGTAGCGGCTTCCACCTACGAGCAGTACTTC.